These T cell receptor beta chains were read from a single sample in a study of response to subunit inactivated influenza vaccine. TCRdb independently ran MiXCR on the RT-PCR reads; one entry per CDR3 protein. Here the sample spans 800,000 or so distinct CDR3 sequences, around 20% being singletons. The source material was PBMCs from blood, sampled approximately 5 days after vaccination. These receptors were collected from a man aged 45 to 65 who received an inactivated influenza vaccine. CDR3s include the opening cysteine and the closing phenylalanine or tryptophan. A D gene is named only where the DNA matches it firmly. Only some rows state a clone size, as once, few, many or a class for expanded clones.

j_gene,v_gene,d_gene,abundance,CDR3aa,CDR3nt
TRBJ2-7,TRBV5-1,.,.,CASSLDLRSEQYF,TGCGCCAGCAGCTTGGATTTGCGGAGCGAGCAGTACTTC
TRBJ2-1,TRBV27,TRBD1,.,CASTSGGDEQFF,TGTGCCAGCACCTCAGGGGGTGATGAGCAGTTCTTC
TRBJ2-7,TRBV7-2,TRBD2,few,CASSWGLAGDEQYF,TGTGCCAGCAGCTGGGGACTAGCGGGGGACGAGCAGTACTTC
TRBJ2-7,TRBV20-1,.,few,CSARRLGEYSYEQYF,TGCAGTGCTAGGCGTTTGGGGGAGTACTCCTACGAGCAGTACTTC
TRBJ2-5,TRBV3-1,TRBD2,.,CASSTTSGGGTQYF,TGTGCCAGCAGCACTACTAGCGGGGGAGGGACCCAGTACTTC
TRBJ2-2,TRBV12-3/TRBV12-4,.,few,CASSPSWAGELFF,TGTGCCAGCAGCCCTAGCTGGGCCGGGGAGCTGTTTTTT
TRBJ2-2,TRBV7-2,.,.,CASSTRTGRSGELFF,TGTGCCAGCAGCACCCGGACTGGGAGGTCCGGGGAGCTGTTTTTT
TRBJ2-7,TRBV12-3/TRBV12-4,TRBD2,.,CASAGGTKDEQYF,TGTGCCAGTGCGGGGGGAACTAAGGACGAGCAGTACTTC
TRBJ2-4,TRBV29-1,.,.,CSVEQGYNIQYF,TGCAGCGTTGAGCAGGGCTATAACATTCAGTACTTC
TRBJ2-1,TRBV12-3/TRBV12-4,TRBD2,few,CASSLGLLAGGRNEQFF,TGTGCCAGCAGTTTGGGTCTACTAGCGGGGGGGCGTAATGAGCAGTTCTTC
TRBJ2-1,TRBV18,.,few,CASSPITDSDVFF,TGTGCCAGCTCACCAATTACGGACAGTGACGTGTTCTTC
TRBJ1-3,TRBV2,TRBD1,few,CATAVGGQRSGNTIYF,TGTGCCACAGCAGTGGGGGGACAGAGATCTGGAAACACCATATATTTT
TRBJ2-6,TRBV14,.,.,CASSLGARGANVLTF,TGTGCCAGCAGCCTCGGGGCGCGTGGGGCCAACGTCCTGACTTTC
TRBJ2-1,TRBV11-2,.,.,CASSLEGAIEQFF,TGTGCCAGCAGCTTAGAAGGGGCAATTGAGCAGTTCTTC
TRBJ2-7,TRBV15,TRBD2,.,CATSNGTRLYEQYF,TGTGCCACCAGCAATGGGACTAGACTCTACGAGCAGTACTTC
TRBJ2-5,TRBV28,.,few,CASSWGTLSILYQETQYF,TGTGCCAGCAGTTGGGGGACTCTTTCAATCTTGTACCAAGAGACCCAGTACTTC
TRBJ1-2,TRBV7-9,.,.,CASSWTDLLGYTF,TGTGCCAGCAGCTGGACAGACCTTCTGGGCTACACCTTC
TRBJ2-2,TRBV4-3,.,.,CASSLRVGGELFF,TGCGCCAGCAGCCTGCGGGTGGGCGGGGAGCTGTTTTTT
TRBJ1-6,TRBV20-1,.,few,CSASEGPNNSPLHF,TGCAGTGCTAGTGAGGGACCAAATAATTCACCCCTCCACTTT
TRBJ2-3,TRBV5-1,TRBD1,.,CASSTVTGESDTQYF,TGCGCCAGCAGCACCGTGACAGGGGAGTCAGATACGCAGTATTTT
TRBJ2-3,TRBV5-1,.,.,CASSLGGNWDTQYF,TGCGCCAGCAGCTTGGGTGGGAACTGGGATACGCAGTATTTT
TRBJ1-2,TRBV11-2,TRBD1,.,CASSRGQPYGYTF,TGTGCCAGCAGCCGGGGACAGCCCTATGGCTACACCTTC
TRBJ2-1,TRBV20-1,TRBD2,.,CSARLAGSSYNEQFF,TGCAGTGCTAGACTAGCGGGGAGCTCCTACAATGAGCAGTTCTTC
TRBJ1-6,TRBV5-1,TRBD1,many,CASRYGQDSPLHF,TGCGCCAGCAGGTACGGACAGGATTCACCCCTCCACTTT
TRBJ1-1,TRBV7-2,.,few,CASSGIRGTEAFF,TGTGCCAGCAGCGGGATTAGGGGAACTGAAGCTTTCTTT
TRBJ2-2,TRBV11-2,TRBD2,.,CASSSTSGGRGELIF,TGTGCCAGCAGCTCTACTAGCGGGGGCCGCGGGGAGCTGATTTTT
TRBJ1-1,TRBV7-9,.,many,CASSLLTENTEAFF,TGTGCCAGCAGCTTATTGACGGAGAACACTGAAGCTTTCTTT
TRBJ2-7,TRBV20-1,.,.,CSARGVGRAFYEQYF,TGCAGTGCTAGAGGGGTCGGGAGAGCCTTCTACGAGCAGTACTTC
TRBJ2-5,TRBV3-1,TRBD2,few,CASSQRSGGAFETQYF,TGTGCCAGCAGCCAGAGGAGCGGGGGGGCTTTTGAGACCCAGTACTTC
TRBJ2-6,TRBV27,TRBD1,few,CASSDQGAHKAGANVLTF,TGTGCCAGCAGTGATCAGGGGGCGCACAAAGCTGGGGCCAACGTCCTGACTTTC
TRBJ2-6,TRBV11-2,TRBD1,.,CASSPIRTGSGANVLTF,TGTGCCAGCAGCCCCATCCGGACAGGGTCTGGGGCCAACGTCCTGACTTTC
TRBJ2-2,TRBV5-4,.,.,CASSVGTLNTGELFF,TGTGCCAGCAGCGTCGGGACATTGAACACCGGGGAGCTGTTTTTT
TRBJ2-5,TRBV11-2,.,.,CASSFGMRETQYF,TGTGCCAGCAGCTTCGGGATGAGGGAGACCCAGTACTTC
TRBJ2-1,TRBV7-2,.,many,CASSFNSQQFF,TGTGCCAGCAGCTTTAACTCACAGCAGTTCTTC
TRBJ2-7,TRBV20-1,.,.,CSARAHRGLDEQYF,TGCAGTGCTAGAGCCCACCGGGGTTTGGACGAGCAGTACTTC
TRBJ1-2,TRBV3-1,.,.,CASSQGGKVVYGYTF,TGTGCCAGCAGCCAAGGCGGGAAGGTAGTCTATGGCTACACCTTC
TRBJ1-4,TRBV6-1,TRBD1,few,CASTTRQGRNEKLFF,TGTGCCAGCACAACTCGACAGGGGAGAAACGAAAAACTGTTTTTT
TRBJ2-1,TRBV20-1,TRBD2,.,CSANSGSRGEQFF,TGCAGTGCAAATAGCGGGAGTCGGGGTGAGCAGTTCTTC
TRBJ2-3,TRBV7-2,.,few,CASSLGRGGQGYTDTQYF,TGTGCCAGCAGCTTAGGGCGGGGGGGACAGGGCTACACGGATACGCAGTATTTT